This TCR beta chain was identified during a study of T cells after yellow fever vaccination (dated by TCRdb to between 2017 and 2020). In terms of the full investigation: Libraries from fractions with low cell numbers were prepared with the SMART-Seq v4 Ultra Low Input RNA kit. Bulk TCR alpha and beta repertoires were sequenced longitudinally to track T-cell clones before and after primary and booster YFV17D yellow fever vaccination. The cohort comprised two healthy male donors, one aged 18 to 30 and one aged 30 to 40 years. Blood was collected at multiple timepoints before and after primary and secondary immunization, and bulk PBMC replicates and cell subsets were isolated.

Summary of the overall study and its limitations: Compared with the primary T-cell response, the secondary T-cell response was weaker but faster, peaking on day 5 rather than day 15. Because the study included only a couple of donors, the extent to which the findings can be generalized is limited. A small share of clonotypes was detected in both CD4 and CD8 compartments, with the overlap likely arising from convergent recombination. After the booster, most of the clones that had expanded following primary vaccination were detected again (almost 98% of CD4 and roughly 90% of CD8), which suggests that memory was broadly maintained. FACS-sorted repertoires could contain abundant contaminating clonotypes from the bulk population, so computational filtering was required.

TCR cDNA was synthesized by 5'RACE template switching, which introduced a universal primer site and unique molecular identifiers. Priming for cDNA synthesis came from both the TCR alpha and TCR beta constant segments. Library amplification used two PCR steps, and the second PCR step added sample barcodes and sequencing adapters. Sequencing of libraries was performed on Illumina HiSeq 2500 (2x100 bp) or NovaSeq (2x150 bp). The study's own analysis went as follows. Reads were demultiplexed and collapsed into UMI consensus sequences with MIGEC, and V(D)J alignment was performed with MiXCR. Using edgeR on replicate PBMC samples, clonotypes were called vaccine-responding if FDR was below 0.01 and the log2 fold change was above 5 up to day 15. Bulk clonotypes were assigned CD4 or CD8 identity according to which sequenced CD4 or CD8 repertoire held them at higher abundance. TCRdb took the public reads, trimmed them with fastp at Q25, ran MiXCR for clone calling and kept in-frame beta chains. All rows with the same CDR3 protein become a single entry with the most common DNA and genes. The V and J calls, along with clone size, are taken from TCRdb and not from the paper's own processing. In this sample the table shows fewer than 150,000 distinct CDR3 sequences, roughly 8.2% of which occur a single time. The top ten clonotypes cover roughly 0.73% of the sample.

CDR1 and CDR2 were assigned from the germline V gene as KGHSH and LQKENI. Trimming takes 1 base from V and 4 bases from J, and the germline ends sit 8 bases apart. From cysteine to phenylalanine, the CDR3 is 14 amino acids long. Only CDR3 DNA is held: 42 bases, read in frame from base 1. This clonotype has at least ten counts. Its antigen is not yet known. Base quality data are lacking; no much larger clone is found one base away. Interpreted using the paper, the treatment or condition label stands for: live attenuated yellow fever vaccine strain. A standard Ficoll-Paque protocol was used to isolate PBMCs from peripheral blood. Dynabeads CD4 and CD8 positive selection kits were used to isolate the CD4 and CD8 T-cell fractions. TriZol was used to extract RNA from bulk PBMCs, CD4 and CD8 fractions, and dextramer-positive and dextramer-negative fractions.

This TCR was sampled from a young man who received the YFV17D yellow fever vaccine. The rearrangement joined TRBV18 to TRBJ2-1, with the identity of the D gene unclear. Specimen: CD4+ T cells sorted from PBMCs, collected 5 days after the yellow fever booster vaccination. The CDR3 corresponds to CASSPQTAYNEQFF. The nucleotides read TGTGCCAGCTCACCACAAACAGCTTACAATGAGCAGTTCTTC.